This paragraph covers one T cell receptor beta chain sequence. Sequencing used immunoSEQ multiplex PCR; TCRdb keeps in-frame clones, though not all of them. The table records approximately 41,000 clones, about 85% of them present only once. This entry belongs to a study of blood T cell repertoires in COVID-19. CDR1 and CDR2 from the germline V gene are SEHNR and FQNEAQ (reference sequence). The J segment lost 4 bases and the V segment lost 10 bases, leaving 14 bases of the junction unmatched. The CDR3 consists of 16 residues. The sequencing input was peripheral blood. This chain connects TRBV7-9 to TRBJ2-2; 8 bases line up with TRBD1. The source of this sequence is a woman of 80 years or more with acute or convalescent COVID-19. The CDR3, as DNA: TGTGCCATCCTCGGCAGGGGGCATGAAAGCACCGGGGAGCTGTTTTTT. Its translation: CAILGRGHESTGELFF. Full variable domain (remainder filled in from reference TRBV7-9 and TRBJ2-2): DTGVSQNPRHKITKRGQNVTFRCDPISEHNRLYWYRQTLGQGPEFLTYFQNEAQLEKSRLLSDRFSAERPKGSFSTLEIQRTEQGDSAMYLCAILGRGHESTGELFFGEGSRLTVL.